The 16 T cell receptor beta chains reported below all come from one sample, sequenced in a study of T-cell reconstitution after alpha-beta-depleted transplantation in children. Unique molecular identifiers were incorporated during preparation of the TCRbeta library. TCRdb re-analysed the PCR reads in MiXCR, keeping a single row per CDR3 protein. The sample includes roughly 100,000 distinct CDR3 sequences, 5% to 6% of them seen just once. The material sequenced was PBMCs, mostly from graft donor cells, taken 60 days after TCRalphabeta/CD19-depleted stem cell transplant. All receptors come from a female patient aged 2-9 years who had a stem cell transplant for Fanconi anemia, so the T cells may come from the graft donor.

This clonotype came up many times. This sequence joins TRBV28 and TRBJ1-3, with 8 bases that match TRBD1. Germline V gene data show CDR1 as MDHEN and CDR2 as SYDVKM. J was trimmed by 4 bases and V by 6 bases; bases with no gene match: 5. This CDR3 region has 14 residues. CDR3 sequence reads: CASRDRGRGNTIYF. The CDR3 DNA is TGTGCCAGCAGAGACAGGGGACGAGGAAACACCATATATTTT. Supplemented by reference TRBV28 and TRBJ1-3, the full variable domain reads DVKVTQSSRYLVKRTGEKVFLECVQDMDHENMFWYRQDPGLGLRLIYFSYDVKMKEKGDIPEGYSVSREKKERFSLILESASTNQTSMYLCASRDRGRGNTIYFGEGSWLTVV.

This clonotype was recorded many times. This rearrangement joins TRBV4-2 to TRBJ2-1; 9 bases are shared with TRBD1. Germline loops: CDR1 LGHNA, CDR2 YNFKEQ. After removal of 3 bases from V and 4 bases from J, the junction contained 4 bases not matched to a gene. This CDR3 contains 15 residues. The CDR3 loop reads CASSQGQGLYNEQFF. The CDR3 nucleotides read TGTGCCAGCAGCCAGGGACAGGGTTTATACAATGAGCAGTTCTTC.

This clonotype was seen more than once but under ten times. Germline is not matched at one junction end, which may reflect a read error. The CDR3 DNA sequence: TGTGCCAGCTCACCAAGGACAGGGGAACAAGGGACCCAGTACTTC. It is translated as CASSPRTGEQGTQYF. This chain uses TRBV18 with TRBJ2-5; 9 bases fit TRBD1. There are 15 residues in the CDR3. Germline V gene lookup returns CDR1 KGHSH and CDR2 LQKENI.

This clonotype showed up many times. The CDR3 DNA sequence: TGCGCCAGCAGCTTGACATCAGCAGAGACCCAGTACTTC. Its protein product is CASSLTSAETQYF. The chain is built from TRBV5-1 and TRBJ2-5; D call uncertain. The V and J ends lost 1 base and 4 bases respectively, with 8 bases between them. The CDR3 is 13 residues long. Germline CDR1 reads SGHRS; CDR2 reads YFSETQ.

This clonotype was counted at least ten times. The gene calls are TRBV5-1 and TRBJ2-7, with D possibly TRBD2 on 7 matching bases. Per the germline V gene, CDR1 is SGHRS and CDR2 is YFSETQ. The CDR3 length is 15 residues. V gave up 0 bases and J gave up 1 base, with 11 bases separating them. The CDR3 DNA sequence: TGCGCCAGCAGCTTGGTGGGGGGGCCGTCCTACGAGCAGTACTTC. Translating gives CASSLVGGPSYEQYF.

This clonotype was detected many times. CDR3 DNA: TGCAGCACCAGAAGGGGAGCCAAAAACATTCAGTACTTC. Amino acid sequence: CSTRRGAKNIQYF. This sequence joins TRBV29-1 and TRBJ2-4; D perhaps matches TRBD1 (5 bases). V was clipped by 8 bases and J by 0 bases, with 11 bases between them. The CDR3 extends over 13 amino acids. In germline, CDR1 is SQVTM, CDR2 ANQGSEA.

The rearrangement links TRBV12-3 or TRBV12-4 to TRBJ1-1; D ambiguous. The V gene lost 3 bases and the J gene lost 0 bases, with 8 bases spanning the gap. The CDR3 is made up of 14 amino acids. The CDR3: CASSLDGLNTEAFF. The CDR3 bases are TGTGCCAGCAGTTTGGACGGACTGAACACTGAAGCTTTCTTT.

This clonotype was seen a handful of times. The chain has TRBV30 and TRBJ1-1; D gene unclear. V was trimmed by 4 bases and J by 8 bases, leaving 8 bases between them. Germline-derived CDR1 and CDR2 are GTSNPN and SVGIG (reference sequence). The CDR3 is 10 residues long. CDR3 residues: CAWTGREAFF. In DNA, the CDR3 is TGTGCCTGGACAGGTAGGGAAGCTTTCTTT.

This clonotype was counted between two and nine times. This chain links TRBV28 with TRBJ2-2; D is possibly TRBD1 or TRBD2 (8 bases each). Trimming left V 6 bases short and J 6 bases short, with 26 bases between. The germline V gene encodes CDR1 MDHEN and CDR2 SYDVKM. The CDR3 has 18 residues. The CDR3 sequence is CASSFPSGGTGHPGELFF. The DNA of the CDR3 is TGTGCCAGCAGCTTCCCGTCGGGGGGGACAGGACACCCCGGGGAGCTGTTTTTT.

This clonotype has more than one count but fewer than ten. The chain recombines TRBV15 with TRBJ2-3; 8 nucleotides match TRBD2. In germline, CDR1 is LNHNV, CDR2 YYDKDF (reference sequence). The V gene end was trimmed by 3 bases and the J gene end by 2 bases; junction bases not matched to a gene: 7. The CDR3 spans 16 residues. CDR3 protein: CATSRGAGANTDTQYF. For the CDR3, the DNA is TGTGCCACCAGCAGGGGAGCGGGGGCGAACACAGATACGCAGTATTTT.

The sample holds many counts of this clonotype. This chain uses TRBV12-3 or TRBV12-4 with TRBJ2-6; TRBD2 agrees at 10 bases. The V gene end was trimmed by 5 bases and the J gene end by 0 bases; junction bases not matched to a gene: 13. This CDR3 contains 20 residues. Here the CDR3 reads CASSRRLAGPLASGANVLTF. CDR3 nucleotide sequence: TGTGCCAGCAGTCGCCGACTAGCGGGTCCTCTTGCCTCTGGGGCCAACGTCCTGACTTTC.

In this sample, this clonotype turned up many times. The rearrangement joins TRBV4-2 to TRBJ2-1; 7 bases are a match to TRBD2. V was pared by 0 bases and J by 7 bases, with 9 bases of the junction left unmatched. From germline, CDR1 is LGHNA and CDR2 YNFKEQ. This CDR3 has 16 amino acids. CDR3 protein: CASSQEVGLAANEQFF. The CDR3, as DNA: TGTGCCAGCAGCCAAGAAGTAGGGCTAGCGGCGAATGAGCAGTTCTTC.

Ten or more counts support this clonotype. CDR3 in DNA: TGTGCCAGCACCCTGGACGGCACTAATGAAAAACTGTTTTTT. Translating it yields CASTLDGTNEKLFF. This sequence joins TRBV28 and TRBJ1-4; unclear D gene. The germline V and J ends were trimmed by 7 bases and 2 bases, with 11 bases remaining between them. Germline V CDR1 and CDR2: MDHEN, SYDVKM. The CDR3 has 14 amino acids. The full variable domain, with the rest looked up from reference TRBV28 and TRBJ1-4, is DVKVTQSSRYLVKRTGEKVFLECVQDMDHENMFWYRQDPGLGLRLIYFSYDVKMKEKGDIPEGYSVSREKKERFSLILESASTNQTSMYLCASTLDGTNEKLFFGSGTQLSVL.

This clonotype was seen a few times. V is TRBV20-1 and J is TRBJ1-1; a weak D match, TRBD1 (6 bases). The CDR3 sequence is 13 residues long. Germline V gives CDR1 DFQATT, CDR2 SNEGSKA (reference sequence). CDR3 loop: CRSVWGQNTEAFF. CDR3 bases: TGCAGGTCAGTGTGGGGACAGAACACTGAAGCTTTCTTT.

This clonotype was recorded at least ten times. The chain joins TRBV28 to TRBJ2-2; D possibly uses TRBD1 or TRBD2 (5 bases each). There are 15 residues in the CDR3. The germline CDR1 and CDR2 sequences are MDHEN and SYDVKM. Trimming stripped 8 bases from V and 5 bases from J, with 18 bases between. CDR3 nucleotide sequence: TGTGCCAGCTATCACCGGGACCCGCTTACCGGGGAGCTGTTTTTT. Translation: CASYHRDPLTGELFF.

This clonotype was found many times. The chain has TRBV12-3 or TRBV12-4 and TRBJ2-5; the D is unclear. V lost 6 bases to trimming and J lost 4 bases, with 6 bases between them. CDR3 length: 11 amino acids. The CDR3: CASSSLETQYF. CDR3 DNA sequence: TGTGCCAGCAGCAGTTTAGAGACCCAGTACTTC.